This is a list of T cell receptor beta chains from one sample in a study of T cell repertoires in cytomegalovirus infection. TCRdb processed the reads anew with MiXCR; each CDR3 protein has one entry. The sample contains approximately 340,000 distinct CDR3 sequences, around 29% of which appear only once. No antigen has been identified for these receptors. This sample comprised cultured PBMCs, obtained from culture after CMV antigen stimulation. All receptors derive from a human donor in good health (CMV status not recorded). Some clones in this sample may be carry-over from other donors' samples. CDR3s include the opening cysteine and the closing phenylalanine or tryptophan. Each record gives: D gene, V gene, clone size, J gene, CDR3 DNA, CDR3 protein. The D gene is left open where the match is weak. Size tells how often a clone was seen (once, few, many) or the class of an expanded clone, and some rows leave it out.

>NA|TRBV27|few|TRBJ1-5
TGTGCCAGCACAGGGTCGGGGAATCAGCCCCAGCATTTT
CASTGSGNQPQHF
>TRBD2|TRBV27|few|TRBJ2-7
TGTGCCAGCGGGCGGGGGTTCGACGAGCAGTACTTC
CASGRGFDEQYF
>NA|TRBV7-2|many|TRBJ1-1
TGTGCCAGCAGCTTAGACAGGGCGGTCACTGAAGCTTTCTTT
CASSLDRAVTEAFF
>TRBD2|TRBV4-1|NA|TRBJ2-3
TGCGCCAGCAGCCAAGAGTCACTGCGGGAGGGAACCGCAGATACGCAGTATTTT
CASSQESLREGTADTQYF
>NA|TRBV7-6|few|TRBJ2-1
TGTGCCAGCAGCTACGGTTCTGGTGAGCAGTTCTTC
CASSYGSGEQFF
>NA|TRBV7-6|NA|TRBJ1-3
TGTGCCAGCAGCTTAAGCGACTTGGGGAACACCATATATTTT
CASSLSDLGNTIYF
>NA|TRBV12-3/TRBV12-4|few|TRBJ2-2
TGTGCCAGCAGTTTAGGGCAACTAAGCGCAAGCGGGGAGCTGTTTTTT
CASSLGQLSASGELFF
>TRBD1|TRBV7-9|few|TRBJ1-5
TGTGCCAGCAGCCAGGACAGGTCTGGGCAGCCCCAGCATTTT
CASSQDRSGQPQHF
>NA|TRBV20-1|few|TRBJ1-1
TGCAGTGCTAGCCCCACAGGTGACACTGAAGCTTTCTTT
CSASPTGDTEAFF
>NA|TRBV28|NA|TRBJ1-4
TGTGCCAGCGGCCTTGAAAAACTGTTTTTT
CASGLEKLFF
>NA|TRBV5-5|once|TRBJ1-2
TGTGCCAGCAGCTTGGCCATCGACTGTGGCTACACCTTC
CASSLAIDCGYTF
>NA|TRBV12-3/TRBV12-4|few|TRBJ1-1
TGTGCCAGCGCCGGACAGCGTGAAGCTTTCTTT
CASAGQREAFF
>NA|TRBV7-3|NA|TRBJ2-7
TGTGCCCTGGGGGGGGCAAAGTCCGAGCAGTACTTC
CALGGAKSEQYF
>TRBD1|TRBV19|NA|TRBJ1-3
TGTGCCAGTAGCGACGGGACAGGACCTGGAAACACCATATATTTT
CASSDGTGPGNTIYF
>NA|TRBV2|NA|TRBJ2-2
TGTGCCAGCAGAGAGGGCTTGAACACCGGGGAGCTGTTTTTT
CASREGLNTGELFF
>TRBD2|TRBV7-2|many|TRBJ2-1
TGTGCCAGCAGCCCGGGACTAGGCGGTCCCAATGAGCAGTTCTTC
CASSPGLGGPNEQFF
>NA|TRBV29-1|NA|TRBJ2-1
TGCAGCGCGACCGGGTTTGGCGTGCCGAATCACAATGAGCAGTTCTTC
CSATGFGVPNHNEQFF
>NA|TRBV18|few|TRBJ1-4
TGTGCCAGCTCACCACTAGCCAGGGTAGATGAAAAACTGTTTTTT
CASSPLARVDEKLFF
>TRBD1|TRBV27|NA|TRBJ1-1
TGTGCCAGCAGTTTAAATCCCCATCGTGACAGGGGAGCTGAAGCTTTCTTT
CASSLNPHRDRGAEAFF
>NA|TRBV4-1|NA|TRBJ1-3
TGCGCCAGCAGCCGCCCAGACGGACTCTCTGGAAACACCATATATTTT
CASSRPDGLSGNTIYF
>NA|TRBV7-6|few|TRBJ1-2
TGTGCCAGCAGCTCCACGAGTGGCTATGGCTACACCTTC
CASSSTSGYGYTF
>NA|TRBV20-1|NA|TRBJ2-1
TGCAGTGCTCCTTTCCCGGGACTTAGCTCCTACAATGAGCAGTTCTTC
CSAPFPGLSSYNEQFF
>NA|TRBV6-6|NA|TRBJ1-5
TGTGCCAGCAACGACGGTCAGCCCCAGCATTTT
CASNDGQPQHF
>NA|TRBV4-2|NA|TRBJ1-1
TGTGCCAGCAGCCAAAAAAAGGTCCCGGGACACACCCGAGACACTGAAGCTTTCTTT
CASSQKKVPGHTRDTEAFF
>TRBD1|TRBV11-3|NA|TRBJ2-3
TGTGCCAGCAGCTTAGGGGACAGTAGCACAGATACGCAGTATTTT
CASSLGDSSTDTQYF
>TRBD1|TRBV20-1|NA|TRBJ1-2
TGCAGTGCTGGAGGACAGGGTGACTATGGCTACACCTTC
CSAGGQGDYGYTF
>TRBD1|TRBV30|NA|TRBJ1-2
TGTGCCTGGAGCCCCAGGGGGCGAGGCTATGGCTACACCTTC
CAWSPRGRGYGYTF
>NA|TRBV12-3/TRBV12-4|NA|TRBJ1-2
TGTGCCAGCAGTTTTTCGTTAGCTAACTATGGCTACACCTTC
CASSFSLANYGYTF
>NA|TRBV7-2|many|TRBJ1-1
TGTGCCAGCAGCTTAGAAGGCAGGAAGGGAACTGAAGCTTTCTTT
CASSLEGRKGTEAFF
>NA|TRBV9|NA|TRBJ2-3
TGTGCCAGCAGCGGGCCTGCCAGCACAGATACGCAGTATTTT
CASSGPASTDTQYF
>TRBD1|TRBV19|many|TRBJ1-5
TGTGCCAGTAGTATTGGGACAGGGTATCAGCCCCAGCATTTT
CASSIGTGYQPQHF
>NA|TRBV7-2|many|TRBJ2-1
TGTGCCAGCAGCTCCCAACTAGTTTCTTCCAATGAGCAGTTCTTC
CASSSQLVSSNEQFF
>NA|TRBV25-1|NA|TRBJ2-5
TGTGCCAGCAGTGGGACAGCCTGGGAGACCCAGTACTTC
CASSGTAWETQYF
>NA|TRBV24-1|NA|TRBJ2-5
TGTGCCACCAGTGATTTTTTTGAGGAGACCCAGTACTTC
CATSDFFEETQYF
>NA|TRBV6-1|NA|TRBJ1-2
TGTGCCAGCAGTTCAAACCGGGACAAATTTAACTATGGCTACACCTTC
CASSSNRDKFNYGYTF
>TRBD1|TRBV5-6|many|TRBJ1-5
TGTGCCAGCAGCTTGCGACAGGGGGCGAATCAGCCCCAGCATTTT
CASSLRQGANQPQHF
>TRBD1|TRBV14|NA|TRBJ2-2
TGTGCCAGCAGCCATCTCGGGACAGGAGGCACCGGGGAGCTGTTTTTT
CASSHLGTGGTGELFF
>NA|TRBV6-1|few|TRBJ1-2
TGTGCCAGCCGGAGGGTGGGGAACTATGGCTACACCTTC
CASRRVGNYGYTF
>TRBD2|TRBV12-3/TRBV12-4|few|TRBJ2-2
TGTGCCAGCAGTAGCGGACTAGCGGGGAACACCGGGGAGCTGTTTTTT
CASSSGLAGNTGELFF
>TRBD1|TRBV11-2|few|TRBJ1-2
TGTGCCAGCAGCCCGCTCGGGGGACAGAGTAACTATGGCTACACCTTC
CASSPLGGQSNYGYTF
>TRBD2|TRBV28|few|TRBJ2-5
TGTGCCAGCAGTTTTACTAGCGGGAGGCCGAGGGAGACCCAGTACTTC
CASSFTSGRPRETQYF
>TRBD1|TRBV19|many|TRBJ1-5
TGTGCCAGTAGTTGGACAGGGCTCAATCAGCCCCAGCATTTT
CASSWTGLNQPQHF